This TCR beta chain was profiled in a study of blood T cell repertoires in COVID-19. TCRdb keeps only in-frame clones here, not all; method: immunoSEQ multiplex PCR. Of approximately 260,000 clones detected, around 84% appear once; the ten largest clones hold roughly 4%. Germline-derived CDR1 and CDR2 are SEHNR and FQNEAQ (reference sequence). V was clipped by 0 bases and J by 9 bases, with 11 bases between them. This CDR3 is 14 amino acids long. This clone was seen only once. The chain carries TRBV7-9 and TRBJ2-2; weak D call: TRBD1 (6 bases). The sequenced material came from PBMCs or T cells enriched from blood (not recorded which). This TCR was recovered from a young man with acute COVID-19. CDR3 in DNA: TGTGCCAGCAGCTTAGCCACAGGGTGGCGGGAGCTGTTTTTT. This encodes CASSLATGWRELFF.